Following are 16 T cell receptor beta chains from one sample sequenced in a study of OX40 agonist ivuxolimab in advanced cancers. Sequencing used immunoSEQ multiplex PCR; TCRdb keeps in-frame clones, though not all of them. The data contain around 100,000 clones, over 75% of them singletons. The sequenced sample was CD4+ or CD8+ T cells sorted from blood, obtained in a trial of the OX40 agonist ivuxolimab. Receptor source: an adult with an advanced solid tumor such as melanoma, head and neck, liver or kidney cancer.

The CDR3 spells CASSLQGRGQPQHF. CDR3 bases: TGTGCCAGCAGCTTACAGGGAAGGGGCCAGCCCCAGCATTTT. The J gene is TRBJ1-5, the V gene TRBV7-2; D is possibly TRBD1 (5 bases). Germline values: CDR1 SGHTA, CDR2 FQGNSA. The CDR3 consists of 14 residues. V was clipped by 2 bases and J by 7 bases, with 12 bases between them.

In this sample, this clone turned up once. The chain has TRBV4-3 and TRBJ2-2; weak D call: TRBD2 (6 bases). This CDR3 is 17 amino acids long. CDR1 and CDR2 from the germline V gene are LGHNA and YSLEER. Deletions cut 1 base from V and 5 bases from J, with 17 bases between. The DNA for the CDR3 is TGCGCCAGCAGCCAAGGACATTCCGGGACTGCTACCGGGGAGCTGTTTTTT. Encoded protein: CASSQGHSGTATGELFF.

The V call is TRBV9, the J call TRBJ2-1; possible D gene TRBD2, 6 bases. V lost 0 bases and J 6 bases, leaving 7 bases between the germline ends. Looked up from germline, CDR1 is SGDLS and CDR2 is YYNGEE. The CDR3 has 13 amino acids. As DNA, the CDR3 is TGTGCCAGCAGCGTAGGGGGGGTCAATGAGCAGTTCTTC. Translation gives CASSVGGVNEQFF.

The V gene is TRBV5-4, the J gene TRBJ2-7; maybe TRBD2 (6 bases). Trimming left V 5 bases short and J 4 bases short, with 16 bases between. Germline V gives CDR1 SGHNT, CDR2 YYREEE (reference sequence). The CDR3 covers 14 residues. The CDR3 nucleotides read TGTGCCAGCAGTAGTGGGGAGGAGAGGTACGAGCAGTACTTC. Protein product: CASSSGEERYEQYF. The full variable domain, completed using reference TRBV5-4 and TRBJ2-7, is ETGVTQSPTHLIKTRGQQVTLRCSSQSGHNTVSWYQQALGQGPQFIFQYYREEENGRGNFPPRFSGLQFPNYSSELNVNALELDDSALYLCASSSGEERYEQYFGPGTRLTVT.

This rearrangement joins TRBV9 to TRBJ2-1; 9 bases map to TRBD2. The germline V gene has CDR1 SGDLS and CDR2 YYNGEE. The ends lost 3 bases at V and 4 bases at J; junction bases unmatched: 5. This CDR3 region has 15 residues. The CDR3 DNA sequence: TGTGCCAGCAGCGGTAGCGGGAGTACATACAATGAGCAGTTCTTC. Its protein is CASSGSGSTYNEQFF. The complete variable domain, with remaining parts taken from reference TRBV9 and TRBJ2-1, reads DSGVTQTPKHLITATGQRVTLRCSPRSGDLSVYWYQQSLDQGLQFLIQYYNGEERAKGNILERFSAQQFPDLHSELNLSSLELGDSALYFCASSGSGSTYNEQFFGPGTRLTVL.

V gene TRBV29-1 combines with J gene TRBJ1-1; 9 nucleotides match TRBD1. The junction had 13 bases not matched to a gene; V was cut back by 7 bases and J by 7 bases. The CDR3 covers 14 residues. Germline lookup yields CDR1 SQVTM and CDR2 ANQGSEA. CDR3 DNA sequence: TGCAGCGCTTCCCGTACAGGGGGCGCAGATGAAGCTTTCTTT. Amino acid sequence: CSASRTGGADEAFF.

The chain carries TRBV18 and TRBJ2-2; D gene unclear. Trimming removed 0 bases from V and 8 bases from J, with 4 bases in between. The CDR3 spans 12 residues. The V gene's germline CDR1 is KGHSH and CDR2 LQKENI. The DNA of the CDR3 is TGTGCCAGCTCACCACCGGGAGGGGAGCTGTTTTTT. Translation gives CASSPPGGELFF.

The rearrangement uses TRBV18 and TRBJ2-2, with D unclear. Germline CDR1 and CDR2: KGHSH and LQKENI. Trimming removed 2 bases at V and 2 bases at J, with 6 bases between. This CDR3 contains 14 residues. This CDR3 reads CASSPSQNTGELFF. In nucleotides, the CDR3 is TGTGCCAGCTCACCATCACAAAACACCGGGGAGCTGTTTTTT.

The rearrangement links TRBV15 to TRBJ2-1; TRBD1 agrees at 12 bases. The V gene's germline CDR1 is LNHNV and CDR2 YYDKDF (reference sequence). The CDR3 consists of 15 residues. V lost 5 bases to trimming and J lost 7 bases; unmatched junction nucleotides: 6. The CDR3 nucleotides read TGTGCCACCAGCGGCCGGGACAGGGGGCCTAATGAGCAGTTCTTC. It encodes CATSGRDRGPNEQFF.

The rearrangement links TRBV28 to TRBJ2-7; 8 bases are shared with TRBD1. V was clipped by 4 bases and J by 5 bases; unmatched bases: 10. There are 15 residues in the CDR3. From germline, CDR1 is MDHEN and CDR2 SYDVKM. The CDR3 spells CASSSTGTGTHEQYF. Here the CDR3 DNA reads TGTGCCAGCAGTTCGACCGGGACAGGAACCCACGAGCAGTACTTC.

The chain couples TRBV6-6 to TRBJ2-7; no reliable D call. The CDR3 has 12 residues. V lost 5 bases, J lost 3 bases, and 8 bases lay in between. In germline, CDR1 is MNHNY, CDR2 SVGAGI (reference sequence). DNA for the CDR3: TGTGCCAGCAGTCAACACAGCTACGAGCAGTACTTC. Amino acid sequence: CASSQHSYEQYF.

The rearrangement joins TRBV4-1 to TRBJ1-1; the D gene is possibly TRBD1 (5 bases). The CDR3 runs to 15 residues. V dropped 0 bases and J dropped 11 bases, with 19 bases sitting between them. CDR1 MGHRA and CDR2 YSYEKL come from the germline V gene. CDR3 bases: TGCGCCAGCAGCCAAGACAGGGAAATGGGGATTCGGGCTTTCTTT. This translates into CASSQDREMGIRAFF.

V gene TRBV25-1 combines with J gene TRBJ2-5, with D perhaps matching TRBD1 (5 bases). The CDR3 consists of 16 residues. Germline CDR1 and CDR2: MGHDK and SYGVNS. V was cut by 0 bases and J by 4 bases, with 15 bases left in between. CDR3 nucleotide sequence: TGTGCCAGCAGTGAATATGTGGGGCCGCGCGCAGAGACCCAGTACTTC. Translated, it gives CASSEYVGPRAETQYF.

V is TRBV18 and J is TRBJ2-1; possible D gene TRBD2, 6 bases. CDR3 length: 16 residues. Trimming took off 1 base at V and 0 bases at J, with 10 bases between the two ends. Germline CDR1 KGHSH, CDR2 LQKENI. The CDR3, as DNA: TGTGCCAGCTCACCACAATGGACTAACTCCTACAATGAGCAGTTCTTC. This translates into CASSPQWTNSYNEQFF. Complete variable domain (other parts from reference TRBV18 and TRBJ2-1): NAGVMQNPRHLVRRRGQEARLRCSPMKGHSHVYWYRQLPEEGLKFMVYLQKENIIDESGMPKERFSAEFPKEGPSILRIQQVVRGDSAAYFCASSPQWTNSYNEQFFGPGTRLTVL.

The chain links TRBV19 to TRBJ1-2, with 8 bases identical to TRBD1. This CDR3 comprises 16 residues. V lost 3 bases, J lost 8 bases, and 14 bases stayed unmatched. Per the germline V gene, CDR1 is LNHDA and CDR2 is SQIVND (reference sequence). The CDR3 DNA reads TGTGCCAGTAGTATCCAAGTTACAGGGGGAGTTGGAGGCTACACCTTC. It specifies CASSIQVTGGVGGYTF.

This chain links TRBV12-5 with TRBJ2-1, with 7 bases fitting TRBD2. V lost 2 bases and J lost 8; bases outside the gene matches: 15. Looked up from germline, CDR1 is LGHNT and CDR2 is FRNRAP. The CDR3 is 17 residues long. CDR3 loop: CASGLLNTSGIDHEQFF. In DNA, the CDR3 is TGTGCTAGTGGTTTGCTAAACACCAGCGGGATAGATCATGAGCAGTTCTTC.